The rows below give T cell receptor beta chains drawn from one sample of a study of beta chain features in type 1 diabetes. Only in-frame clones appear in the TCRdb table, and some are missing; sequencing was by immunoSEQ multiplex PCR. The table includes around 500,000 clones, roughly 30% detected once. Source material: naive CD4+ T cells from blood. These receptors were obtained from a man aged 18 to 35 in good health. The CDR3 runs from the conserved cysteine through the conserved F or W. The D gene is left open where the match is weak. The listing skips clone size in some rows; elsewhere it reads once, few, many or a size class.

J gene,clone size,D gene,V gene,CDR3 protein,CDR3 DNA
TRBJ2-5,few,TRBD2,TRBV10-3,CAISESRVASGGETQYF,TGTGCCATCAGTGAGTCGAGGGTCGCTAGCGGGGGAGAGACCCAGTACTTC
TRBJ1-2,few,TRBD1,TRBV29-1,CSVSGGTGGGYGYTF,TGCAGCGTGTCGGGTGGAACAGGGGGCGGCTATGGCTACACCTTC
TRBJ2-3,NA,TRBD2,TRBV30,CAWRGGRAGVVADTQYF,TGTGCCTGGAGGGGGGGTAGAGCGGGAGTAGTCGCAGATACGCAGTATTTT
TRBJ2-5,NA,TRBD2,TRBV9,CASSAPGGQETQYF,TGTGCCAGCAGCGCCCCGGGGGGCCAAGAGACCCAGTACTTC
TRBJ2-7,NA,NA,TRBV7-9,CASRDPGALPYEQYF,TGTGCCAGCAGAGACCCCGGTGCCCTTCCCTACGAGCAGTACTTC
TRBJ1-4,NA,NA,TRBV29-1,CSVETGTNEKLFF,TGCAGCGTTGAAACCGGCACAAATGAAAAACTGTTTTTT
TRBJ2-1,few,TRBD2,TRBV9,CASSPTSGNYNEQFF,TGTGCCAGCAGCCCTACTAGCGGGAATTACAATGAGCAGTTCTTC
TRBJ2-1,NA,NA,TRBV6-1,CASSLGAAYNEQFF,TGTGCCAGCAGTCTAGGTGCCGCCTACAATGAGCAGTTCTTC
TRBJ2-4,NA,NA,TRBV6-5,CASSYQNIQYF,TGTGCCAGCAGTTACCAAAACATTCAGTACTTC
TRBJ2-7,NA,NA,TRBV25-1,CASSPSGDYEQYF,TGTGCCAGCAGTCCTTCAGGGGATTACGAGCAGTACTTC
TRBJ2-3,NA,NA,TRBV7-8,CASSPDAGSTDTQYF,TGTGCCAGCAGCCCCGATGCGGGGAGCACAGATACGCAGTATTTT
TRBJ2-7,few,NA,TRBV9,CASSVGPGLSYEQYF,TGTGCCAGCAGCGTAGGCCCAGGGCTCTCCTACGAGCAGTACTTC
TRBJ1-2,NA,NA,TRBV7-9,CASSLLYGYTF,TGTGCCAGCAGCCTCCTTTATGGCTACACCTTC
TRBJ2-7,few,TRBD2,TRBV7-2,CASSGASGSGDEQYF,TGTGCCAGCAGCGGGGCTAGCGGGAGTGGCGACGAGCAGTACTTC
TRBJ1-5,few,NA,TRBV30,CAWSGGMSNQPQHF,TGTGCCTGGAGTGGAGGGATGAGCAATCAGCCCCAGCATTTT
TRBJ2-5,NA,TRBD1,TRBV6-6,CASSYGTGAETQYF,TGTGCCAGCAGTTACGGGACAGGGGCGGAGACCCAGTACTTC
TRBJ2-5,NA,NA,TRBV7-2,CASSPLGQRETQYF,TGTGCCAGCAGCCCCCTGGGTCAGCGAGAGACCCAGTACTTC
TRBJ2-7,NA,TRBD1,TRBV7-2,CASRPTGGREQYF,TGTGCCAGCAGGCCTACAGGGGGACGGGAGCAGTACTTC
TRBJ2-7,few,NA,TRBV30,CAWSVGTLVQYEQYF,TGTGCCTGGAGTGTAGGAACACTAGTTCAGTACGAGCAGTACTTC
TRBJ1-2,NA,NA,TRBV7-8,CASSPEHYGYTF,TGTGCCAGCAGCCCAGAGCACTATGGCTACACCTTC
TRBJ2-6,NA,TRBD2,TRBV9,CASSVDPQAGAGSGANVLTF,TGTGCCAGCAGCGTAGACCCACAAGCGGGAGCTGGCTCTGGGGCCAACGTCCTGACTTTC
TRBJ2-2,NA,NA,TRBV7-2,CASRPGAANTGELFF,TGTGCCAGCAGGCCAGGGGCAGCGAACACCGGGGAGCTGTTTTTT
TRBJ2-3,NA,NA,TRBV29-1,CSGSRADTQYF,TGCAGCGGTTCGAGGGCCGATACGCAGTATTTT
TRBJ2-3,few,TRBD2,TRBV9,CASSARPGLAVPYF,TGTGCCAGCAGCGCCCGCCCGGGACTAGCGGTGCCGTATTTT
TRBJ1-1,NA,NA,TRBV18,CASSRGQNTEAFF,TGTGCCAGCTCAAGGGGACAGAACACTGAAGCTTTCTTT
TRBJ2-7,NA,NA,TRBV6-5,CASSYSTRLASYEQYF,TGTGCCAGCAGTTACTCAACGCGCTTGGCCTCCTACGAGCAGTACTTC
TRBJ2-7,NA,NA,TRBV25-1,CASSGFRPYEQYF,TGTGCCAGCAGTGGTTTCAGGCCCTACGAGCAGTACTTC
TRBJ2-1,few,TRBD2,TRBV11-1,CASSSGTSGSYEQFF,TGTGCCAGCAGTTCCGGGACTAGCGGGAGCTATGAGCAGTTCTTC
TRBJ2-3,NA,TRBD2,TRBV2,CASTAGVSTDTQYF,TGTGCCAGCACAGCGGGAGTTTCCACAGATACGCAGTATTTT
TRBJ1-1,NA,NA,TRBV9,CASSGGGWTEAFF,TGTGCCAGCAGCGGGGGAGGGTGGACTGAAGCTTTCTTT
TRBJ1-1,NA,NA,TRBV2,CASSDEGNTEAFF,TGTGCCAGCAGTGATGAAGGAAACACTGAAGCTTTCTTT
TRBJ2-1,NA,TRBD1,TRBV30,CAWSPFSHRTRDRGTNEQFF,TGTGCCTGGAGCCCCTTCTCTCATCGAACCCGGGACAGGGGTACCAATGAGCAGTTCTTC
TRBJ2-7,few,NA,TRBV7-2,CASSLVSDRSYEQYF,TGTGCCAGCAGCTTAGTCTCGGACAGATCCTACGAGCAGTACTTC
TRBJ2-6,NA,NA,TRBV7-9,CASSLTGHSGANVLTF,TGTGCCAGCAGCTTAACAGGGCACTCTGGGGCCAACGTCCTGACTTTC
TRBJ2-4,NA,NA,TRBV5-1,CASSPFKAVAKNIQYF,TGCGCCAGCAGCCCATTTAAGGCAGTAGCCAAAAACATTCAGTACTTC
TRBJ2-7,NA,NA,TRBV5-1,CASSLEASRTYEQYF,TGCGCCAGCAGCTTGGAGGCTAGCCGCACCTACGAGCAGTACTTC